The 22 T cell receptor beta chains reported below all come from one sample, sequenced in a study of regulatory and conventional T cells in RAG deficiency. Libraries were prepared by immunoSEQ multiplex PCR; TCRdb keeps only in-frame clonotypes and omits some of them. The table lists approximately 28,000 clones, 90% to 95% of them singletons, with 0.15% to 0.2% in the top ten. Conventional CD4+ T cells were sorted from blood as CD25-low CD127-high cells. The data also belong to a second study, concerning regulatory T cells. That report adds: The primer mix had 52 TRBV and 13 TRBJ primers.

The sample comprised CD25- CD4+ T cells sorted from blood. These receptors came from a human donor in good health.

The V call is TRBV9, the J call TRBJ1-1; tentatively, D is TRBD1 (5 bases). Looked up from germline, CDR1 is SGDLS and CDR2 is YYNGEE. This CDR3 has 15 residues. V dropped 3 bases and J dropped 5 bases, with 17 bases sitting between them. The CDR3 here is CASSERFGGETEAFF. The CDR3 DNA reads TGTGCCAGCAGCGAGAGGTTTGGGGGGGAGACTGAAGCTTTCTTT.

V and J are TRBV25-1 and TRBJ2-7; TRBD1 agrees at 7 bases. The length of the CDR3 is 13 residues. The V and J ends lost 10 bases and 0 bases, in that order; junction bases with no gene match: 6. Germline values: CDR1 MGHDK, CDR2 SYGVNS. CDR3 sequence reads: CATRTGSSYEQYF. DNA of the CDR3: TGTGCCACGCGGACAGGAAGCTCCTACGAGCAGTACTTC.

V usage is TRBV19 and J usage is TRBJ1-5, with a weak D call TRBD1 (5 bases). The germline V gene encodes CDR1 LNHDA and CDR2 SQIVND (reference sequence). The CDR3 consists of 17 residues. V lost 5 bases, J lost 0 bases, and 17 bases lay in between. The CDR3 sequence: CASSDRGGRYSNQPQHF. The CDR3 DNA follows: TGTGCCAGTAGTGACCGTGGGGGGAGATATAGCAATCAGCCCCAGCATTTT.

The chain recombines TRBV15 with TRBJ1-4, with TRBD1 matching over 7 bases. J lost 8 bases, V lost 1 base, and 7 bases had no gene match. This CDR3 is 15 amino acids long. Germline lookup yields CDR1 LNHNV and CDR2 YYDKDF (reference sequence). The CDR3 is CATSRGRQGDEKLFF. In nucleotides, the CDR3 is TGTGCCACCAGCAGAGGCCGGCAGGGGGACGAAAAACTGTTTTTT.

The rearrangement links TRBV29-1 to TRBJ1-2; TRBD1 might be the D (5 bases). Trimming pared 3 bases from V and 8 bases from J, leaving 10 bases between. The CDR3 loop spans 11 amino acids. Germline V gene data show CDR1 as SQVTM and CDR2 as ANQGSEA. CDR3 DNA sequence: TGCAGCGTTGATGGGGGGAGGGGCTACACCTTC. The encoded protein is CSVDGGRGYTF.

The CDR3 loop reads CASVGGVYEQFF. CDR3 DNA sequence: TGTGCCAGCGTGGGGGGTGTTTATGAGCAGTTCTTC. This chain links TRBV6-1 with TRBJ2-1; tentatively, D is TRBD2 (6 bases). V lost 8 bases and J 8 bases, leaving 13 bases between the germline ends. This CDR3 is built from 12 residues. The germline V gene has CDR1 MNHNS and CDR2 SASEGT.

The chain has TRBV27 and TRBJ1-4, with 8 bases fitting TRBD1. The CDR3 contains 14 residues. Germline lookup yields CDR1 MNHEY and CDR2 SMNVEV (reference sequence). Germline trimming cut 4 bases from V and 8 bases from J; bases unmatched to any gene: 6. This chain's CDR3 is CASSSQGAREKLFF. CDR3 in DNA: TGTGCCAGCAGTTCTCAGGGGGCGCGGGAAAAACTGTTTTTT.

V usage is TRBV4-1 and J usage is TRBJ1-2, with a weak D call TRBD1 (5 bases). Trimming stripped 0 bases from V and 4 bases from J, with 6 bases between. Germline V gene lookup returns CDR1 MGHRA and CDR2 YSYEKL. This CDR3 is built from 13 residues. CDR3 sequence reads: CASSQDRGYGYTF. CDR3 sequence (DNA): TGCGCCAGCAGCCAAGATAGGGGCTATGGCTACACCTTC.

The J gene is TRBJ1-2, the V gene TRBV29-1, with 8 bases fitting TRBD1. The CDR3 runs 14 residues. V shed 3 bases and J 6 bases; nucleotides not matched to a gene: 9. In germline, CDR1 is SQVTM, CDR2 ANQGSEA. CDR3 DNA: TGCAGCGTTGAGCCTCAGGACAGGGCGAATGGCTACACCTTC. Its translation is CSVEPQDRANGYTF.

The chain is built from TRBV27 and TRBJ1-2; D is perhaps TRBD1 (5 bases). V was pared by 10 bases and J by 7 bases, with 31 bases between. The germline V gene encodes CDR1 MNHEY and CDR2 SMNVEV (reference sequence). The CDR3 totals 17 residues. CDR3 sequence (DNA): TGTGCCACTTCTCGGGGGATGGGAGGAAACAACCCGAGTGGCTACACCTTC. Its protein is CATSRGMGGNNPSGYTF.

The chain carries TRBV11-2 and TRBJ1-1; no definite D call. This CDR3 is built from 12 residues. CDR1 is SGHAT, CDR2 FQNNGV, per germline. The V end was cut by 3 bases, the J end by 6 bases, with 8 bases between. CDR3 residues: CASSFGSPEAFF. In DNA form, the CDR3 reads TGTGCCAGCAGCTTCGGGTCCCCTGAAGCTTTCTTT.

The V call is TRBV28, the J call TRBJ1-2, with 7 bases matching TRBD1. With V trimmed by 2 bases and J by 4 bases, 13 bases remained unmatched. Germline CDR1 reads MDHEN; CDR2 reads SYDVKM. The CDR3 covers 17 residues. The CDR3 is CASSLRTTGVTRYGYTF. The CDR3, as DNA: TGTGCCAGCAGTTTACGCACAACAGGGGTAACCCGCTATGGCTACACCTTC.

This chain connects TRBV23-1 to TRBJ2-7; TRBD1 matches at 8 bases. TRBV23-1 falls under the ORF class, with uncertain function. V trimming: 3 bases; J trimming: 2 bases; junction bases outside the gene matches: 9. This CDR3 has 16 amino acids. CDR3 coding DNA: TGCGCCAGCAGTCACCCCACAGGGGGAGCAACCTACGAGCAGTACTTC. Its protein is CASSHPTGGATYEQYF.

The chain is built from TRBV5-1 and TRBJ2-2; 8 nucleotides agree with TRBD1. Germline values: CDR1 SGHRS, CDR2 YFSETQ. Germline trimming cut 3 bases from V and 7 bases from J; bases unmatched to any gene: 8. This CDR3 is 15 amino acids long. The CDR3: CASSSQGALSGELFF. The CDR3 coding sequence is TGCGCCAGCAGCTCGCAGGGGGCGCTTAGCGGGGAGCTGTTTTTT.

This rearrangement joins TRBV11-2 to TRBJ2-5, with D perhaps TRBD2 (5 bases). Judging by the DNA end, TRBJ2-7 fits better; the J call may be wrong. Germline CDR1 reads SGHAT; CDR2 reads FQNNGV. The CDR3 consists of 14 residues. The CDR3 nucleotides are TGTGCCAGCAGCGAGGGATGGTTGGCGAACGAGCAGTACTTC. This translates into CASSEGWLANEQYF.

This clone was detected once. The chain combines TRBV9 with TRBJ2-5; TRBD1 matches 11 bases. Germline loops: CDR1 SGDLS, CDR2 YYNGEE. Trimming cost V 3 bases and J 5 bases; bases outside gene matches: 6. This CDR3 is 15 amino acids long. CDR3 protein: CASSGGQGAWETQYF. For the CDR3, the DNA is TGTGCCAGCAGCGGAGGACAGGGGGCATGGGAGACCCAGTACTTC. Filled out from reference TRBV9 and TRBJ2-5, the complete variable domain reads DSGVTQTPKHLITATGQRVTLRCSPRSGDLSVYWYQQSLDQGLQFLIQYYNGEERAKGNILERFSAQQFPDLHSELNLSSLELGDSALYFCASSGGQGAWETQYFGPGTRLLVL.

The CDR3 region has the DNA TGTGCCAGCAGCAGGGACAGGGGCCAGCCCCAGCATTTT. Translation gives CASSRDRGQPQHF. This sequence joins TRBV5-6 and TRBJ1-5; 10 bases align to TRBD1. The CDR3 has 13 amino acids. Unmatched junction bases numbered 2, after V lost 4 bases and J lost 7 bases. Germline V gene data show CDR1 as SGHDT and CDR2 as YYEEEE.

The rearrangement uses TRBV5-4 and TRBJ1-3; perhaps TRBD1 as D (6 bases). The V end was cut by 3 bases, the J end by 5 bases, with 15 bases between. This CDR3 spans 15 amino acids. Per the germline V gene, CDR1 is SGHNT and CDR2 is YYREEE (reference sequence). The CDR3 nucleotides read TGTGCCAGCAGCTCACAGGGAGTGGGTAGAAACACCATATATTTT. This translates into CASSSQGVGRNTIYF.

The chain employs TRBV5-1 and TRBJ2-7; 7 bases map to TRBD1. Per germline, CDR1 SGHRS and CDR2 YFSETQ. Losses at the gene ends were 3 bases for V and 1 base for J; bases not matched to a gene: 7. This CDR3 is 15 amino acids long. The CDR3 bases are TGCGCCAGCAGCTCGACCCGGGACAGTTCCTACGAGCAGTACTTC. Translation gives CASSSTRDSSYEQYF.

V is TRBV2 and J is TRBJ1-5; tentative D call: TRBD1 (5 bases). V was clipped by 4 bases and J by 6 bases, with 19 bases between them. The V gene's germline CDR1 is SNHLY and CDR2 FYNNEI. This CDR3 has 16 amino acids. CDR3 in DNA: TGTGCCAGCAGTGTTCAGGTGGAGGGGAGAACTCAGCCCCAGCATTTT. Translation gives CASSVQVEGRTQPQHF.

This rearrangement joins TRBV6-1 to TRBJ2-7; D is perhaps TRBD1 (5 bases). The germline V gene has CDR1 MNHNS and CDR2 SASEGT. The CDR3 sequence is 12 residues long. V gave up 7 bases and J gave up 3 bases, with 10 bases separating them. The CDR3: CASTDSIYEQYF. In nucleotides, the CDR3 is TGTGCCAGCACCGACAGCATCTACGAGCAGTACTTC.

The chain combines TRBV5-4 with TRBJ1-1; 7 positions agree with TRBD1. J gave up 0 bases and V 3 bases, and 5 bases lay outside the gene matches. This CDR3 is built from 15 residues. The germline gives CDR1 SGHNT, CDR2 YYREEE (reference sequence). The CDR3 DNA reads TGTGCCAGCAGCTCAGGACAGGTCCTGAACACTGAAGCTTTCTTT. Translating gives CASSSGQVLNTEAFF.